This T cell receptor beta chain was recorded in a study of cytomegalovirus exposure and HLA in healthy donors. Study results and limitations: Later analysis showed TCR association rates varying by HLA locus, highest for DRB1 and lowest for HLA-C. Earlier findings revealed that most TCR beta V segments proved productive either about 87% or about 30% of the time. The study labeled approximately 150 TCR beta chains cytomegalovirus-associated. Later work showed greater clonal expansion in HLA-associated TCR beta chains than in equally common others.

Both 60 Vbeta primers and 13 Jbeta primers went into the PCR. The protocol was immunoSEQ multiplex PCR, while the TCRdb copy is restricted to in-frame clones and leaves out a portion. The repertoire holds 210,000 or so clones, with 70% to 90% as singletons. Worth noting for this clone: Antigen specificity is unknown.

Germline values: CDR1 SGHTA, CDR2 FQGNSA. J was trimmed by 2 bases and V by 0 bases; bases with no gene match: 2. This CDR3 comprises 15 residues. The rearrangement uses TRBV7-2 and TRBJ2-7, with TRBD2 matching over 9 bases. The clonotype originates from a girl under 10 years old in good health and CMV-seronegative. The sequenced material came from PBMCs. CDR3 DNA sequence: TGTGCCAGCAGCTTAGCTAGCGGGGGCCCCTACGAGCAGTACTTC. It encodes CASSLASGGPYEQYF.